This T cell receptor (beta chain) appears in the sequencing data of a study of blood T cell repertoires in COVID-19. Germline V gene lookup returns CDR1 SGDLS and CDR2 YYNGEE. There are 15 residues in the CDR3. Trimming took off 0 bases at V and 2 bases at J, with 9 bases between the two ends. Clones were read by immunoSEQ multiplex PCR, and TCRdb kept only the in-frame ones, dropping some. The sample records 150,000 to 200,000 clones, over 80% being singletons. This chain connects TRBV9 to TRBJ1-5; D perhaps matches TRBD1 (5 bases). The sample consisted of peripheral blood. This sequence was found in a woman aged 55-75 years with acute or convalescent COVID-19. CDR3 loop: CASSVGQGGNQPQHF. The CDR3 bases are TGTGCCAGCAGCGTAGGTCAGGGTGGCAATCAGCCCCAGCATTTT.